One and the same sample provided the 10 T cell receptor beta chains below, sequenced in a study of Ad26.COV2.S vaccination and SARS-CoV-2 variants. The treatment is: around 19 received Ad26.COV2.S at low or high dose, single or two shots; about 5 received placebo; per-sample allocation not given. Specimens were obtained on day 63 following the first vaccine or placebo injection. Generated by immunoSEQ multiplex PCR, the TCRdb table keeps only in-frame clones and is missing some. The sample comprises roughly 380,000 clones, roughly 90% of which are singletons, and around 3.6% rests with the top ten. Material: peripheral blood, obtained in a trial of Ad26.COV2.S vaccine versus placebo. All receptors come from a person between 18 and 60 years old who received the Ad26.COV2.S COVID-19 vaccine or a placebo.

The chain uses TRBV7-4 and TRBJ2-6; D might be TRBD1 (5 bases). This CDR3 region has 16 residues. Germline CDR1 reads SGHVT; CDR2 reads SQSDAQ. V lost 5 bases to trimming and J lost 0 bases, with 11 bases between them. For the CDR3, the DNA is TGTGCCAGCAGCGTCCGACAGTGCTCTGGGGCCAACGTCCTGACTTTC. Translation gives CASSVRQCSGANVLTF.

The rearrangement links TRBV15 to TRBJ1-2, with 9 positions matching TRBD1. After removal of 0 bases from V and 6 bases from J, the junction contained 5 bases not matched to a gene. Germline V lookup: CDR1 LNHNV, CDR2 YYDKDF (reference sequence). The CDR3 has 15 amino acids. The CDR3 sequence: CATSRDATGGDGYTF. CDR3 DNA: TGTGCCACCAGCAGAGATGCGACAGGGGGGGATGGCTACACCTTC.

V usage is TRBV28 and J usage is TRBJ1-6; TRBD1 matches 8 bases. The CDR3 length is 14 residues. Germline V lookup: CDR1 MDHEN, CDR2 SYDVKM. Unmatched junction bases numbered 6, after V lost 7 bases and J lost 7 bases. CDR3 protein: CASTLGQENSPLHF. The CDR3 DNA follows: TGTGCCAGCACCTTGGGACAGGAGAATTCACCCCTCCACTTT.

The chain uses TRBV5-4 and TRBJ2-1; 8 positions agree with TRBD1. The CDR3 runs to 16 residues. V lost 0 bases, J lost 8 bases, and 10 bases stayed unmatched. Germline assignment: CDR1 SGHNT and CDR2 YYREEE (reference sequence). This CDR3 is CASSLEDWAGGDEQFF. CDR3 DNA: TGTGCCAGCAGCTTGGAGGATTGGGCAGGGGGCGATGAGCAGTTCTTC.

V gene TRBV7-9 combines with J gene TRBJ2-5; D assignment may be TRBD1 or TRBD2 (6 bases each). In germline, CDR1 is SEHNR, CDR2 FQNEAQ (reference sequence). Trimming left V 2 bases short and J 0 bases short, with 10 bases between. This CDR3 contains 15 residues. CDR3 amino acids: CASSLWGDNQETQYF. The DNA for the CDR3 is TGTGCCAGCAGCTTATGGGGGGACAACCAAGAGACCCAGTACTTC.

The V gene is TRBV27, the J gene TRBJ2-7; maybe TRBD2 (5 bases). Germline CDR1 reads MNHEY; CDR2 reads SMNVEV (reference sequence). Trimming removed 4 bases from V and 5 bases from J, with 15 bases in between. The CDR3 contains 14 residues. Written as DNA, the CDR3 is TGTGCCAGCAGTTATCAAGGGTCGCGGGACGAGCAGTACTTC. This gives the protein CASSYQGSRDEQYF.

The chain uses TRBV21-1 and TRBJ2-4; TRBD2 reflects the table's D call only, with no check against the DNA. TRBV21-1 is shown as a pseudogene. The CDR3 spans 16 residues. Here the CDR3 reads CASSKAHEVTKNIQYF. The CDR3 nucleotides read TGTGCCAGCAGCAAAGCTCACGAGGTAACCAAAAACATTCAGTACTTC.

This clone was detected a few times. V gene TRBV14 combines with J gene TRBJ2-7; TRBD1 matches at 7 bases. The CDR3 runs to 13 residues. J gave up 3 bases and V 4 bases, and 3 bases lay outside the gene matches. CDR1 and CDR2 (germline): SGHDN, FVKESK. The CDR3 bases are TGTGCCAGCAGCCCCAGGGGGAGCTACGAGCAGTACTTC. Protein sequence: CASSPRGSYEQYF.

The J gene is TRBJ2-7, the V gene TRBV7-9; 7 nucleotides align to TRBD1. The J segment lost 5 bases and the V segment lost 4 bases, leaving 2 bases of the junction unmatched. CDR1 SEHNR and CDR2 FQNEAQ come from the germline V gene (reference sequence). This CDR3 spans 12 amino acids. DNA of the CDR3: TGTGCCAGCAGCTACGACAGGGACGAGCAGTACTTC. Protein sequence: CASSYDRDEQYF.

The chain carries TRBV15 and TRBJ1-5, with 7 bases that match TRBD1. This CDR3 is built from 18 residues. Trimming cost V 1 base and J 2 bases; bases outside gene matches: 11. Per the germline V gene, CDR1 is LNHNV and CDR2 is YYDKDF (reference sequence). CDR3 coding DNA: TGTGCCACCAGCAGAGGGTACAAACAGGGGTGGGGCAATCAGCCCCAGCATTTT. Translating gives CATSRGYKQGWGNQPQHF.